These 13 T cell receptor beta chains were all obtained from the same sample, sequenced in a study of blood T cells in healthy people across ages. With a J-beta primer mix and a sample-barcoded 5' primer, a second PCR ran 7 to 11 cycles. TCRdb reprocessed the 5' RACE reads with MiXCR, giving one entry per CDR3 protein. The sample records 600,000 to 850,000 distinct CDR3 sequences, roughly 43% being singletons. Sequencing input: blood. These receptor sequences come from a woman aged 55-70 years in good health.

This clonotype was counted only a few times. This CDR3 reads CASSQDQVRSLAKNIQYF. The CDR3 DNA follows: TGTGCCAGCAGCCAAGATCAGGTTCGATCCCTAGCCAAAAACATTCAGTACTTC. V gene TRBV4-2 combines with J gene TRBJ2-4, with D unclear. V was cut by 0 bases and J by 0 bases, with 15 bases left in between. This CDR3 is 18 amino acids long. Germline V gene sequence: CDR1 LGHNA, CDR2 YNFKEQ.

The CDR3 spells CASSPQRDIPTQETQFF. As DNA, the CDR3 is TGTGCCAGCTCACCCCAACGGGACATTCCAACCCAAGAGACCCAGTTCTTC. The chain combines TRBV18 with TRBJ2-5, with D perhaps matching TRBD1 (6 bases). The J call may be mistaken, given a closer DNA end match to TRBJ2-1. Per germline, CDR1 KGHSH and CDR2 LQKENI. The CDR3 has 17 amino acids.

V and J are TRBV7-9 and TRBJ2-1; 8 bases map to TRBD1. This CDR3 has 12 amino acids. Germline V gene sequence: CDR1 SEHNR, CDR2 FQNEAQ (reference sequence). V lost 9 bases, J lost 7 bases, and 5 bases stayed unmatched. The CDR3 DNA is TGTGCCAGAGGGACAGGCGGGAATGAGCAGTTCTTC. Protein: CARGTGGNEQFF.

V gene TRBV11-2 combines with J gene TRBJ1-2, with 8 nucleotides matching TRBD1. V lost 5 bases, J lost 8 bases, and 10 bases stayed unmatched. The CDR3 covers 14 residues. Germline CDR1 and CDR2: SGHAT and FQNNGV. The CDR3: CASSLLRTGSGYTF. CDR3 DNA sequence: TGTGCCAGCAGCCTGCTCCGGACAGGGAGCGGCTACACCTTC.

This chain links TRBV6-6 with TRBJ2-1, with D possibly matching TRBD1 (5 bases). The length of the CDR3 is 15 residues. Trimming removed 5 bases at V and 4 bases at J, with 15 bases between. The germline V gene has CDR1 MNHNY and CDR2 SVGAGI (reference sequence). The CDR3 DNA follows: TGTGCCAGCAGTCCCCCCAGCGACAGATACAATGAGCAGTTCTTC. Its translation: CASSPPSDRYNEQFF.

This clonotype has ten or more counts. The chain uses TRBV7-2 and TRBJ2-1; 7 bases line up with TRBD2. The CDR3 length is 15 residues. CDR1 SGHTA and CDR2 FQGNSA come from the germline V gene. The V and J ends lost 1 base and 3 bases, in that order; junction bases with no gene match: 3. As DNA, the CDR3 is TGTGCCAGCAGCTTAGGCGCTAGCGGCTACAATGAGCAGTTCTTC. Translating it yields CASSLGASGYNEQFF.

The table lists this clonotype with a few counts. V and J are TRBV12-3 or TRBV12-4 and TRBJ1-1, with D unclear. The CDR3 extends over 13 amino acids. With 6 bases removed from V and 0 bases from J, the gap between germline ends came to 8 bases. The chain's CDR3 is CASSTRVNTEAFF. The CDR3 DNA follows: TGTGCCAGCAGCACAAGGGTGAACACTGAAGCTTTCTTT.

This clonotype appeared a few times. V usage is TRBV20-1 and J usage is TRBJ2-3, with no clear D. The CDR3 runs 11 residues. The V gene lost 5 bases and the J gene lost 6 bases, with 9 bases spanning the gap. Germline CDR1 DFQATT, CDR2 SNEGSKA (reference sequence). CDR3 protein: CSAPLLDTQYF. The CDR3, as DNA: TGCAGTGCTCCTCTATTGGATACGCAGTATTTT.

DNA for the CDR3: TGTGCCAGCAGCGCTGATGACAGGGGGAGCACAGATACGCAGTATTTT. This gives the protein CASSADDRGSTDTQYF. The chain combines TRBV9 with TRBJ2-3, with 9 bases fitting TRBD1. CDR3 length equals 16 residues. V lost 3 bases and J lost 0; bases outside the gene matches: 5. Per germline, CDR1 SGDLS and CDR2 YYNGEE.

This chain links TRBV7-2 with TRBJ1-1, with no clear D. With 5 bases removed from V and 3 bases from J, the gap between germline ends came to 13 bases. The CDR3 has 14 residues. Germline V gene data show CDR1 as SGHTA and CDR2 as FQGNSA. The CDR3, as DNA: TGTGCCAGCAGCCCTCATGGGATGGACACTGAAGCTTTCTTT. The encoded protein is CASSPHGMDTEAFF.

This sequence joins TRBV7-3 and TRBJ2-2; 9 bases line up with TRBD1. V lost 5 bases to trimming and J lost 3 bases; unmatched junction nucleotides: 10. The length of the CDR3 is 17 residues. The germline gives CDR1 SGHTA, CDR2 FQGTGA. The CDR3 DNA is TGTGCCAGCAGCCTCTACCGGGACAGGGTGGACACCGGGGAGCTGTTTTTT. Protein sequence: CASSLYRDRVDTGELFF.

The chain combines TRBV14 with TRBJ2-5; 9 bases match TRBD2. J gave up 11 bases and V 7 bases, and 11 bases lay outside the gene matches. The CDR3 has 13 amino acids. Per the germline V gene, CDR1 is SGHDN and CDR2 is FVKESK. DNA of the CDR3: TGTGCCAGCACAGCGGGAGGAAAATATGAGCAGTACTTC. This codes for CASTAGGKYEQYF.

In its sample, this clonotype was seen a few times. The genes are TRBV7-2 and TRBJ1-2, with D uncertain. Germline V gene data show CDR1 as SGHTA and CDR2 as FQGNSA. Trimming shortened V by 6 bases and J by 8 bases, and 10 bases separated the two germline ends. The CDR3 is 11 residues long. The DNA of the CDR3 is TGTGCCAGCAGGTGGGGTCAAGGCTACACCTTC. Protein sequence: CASRWGQGYTF.